The 9 T cell receptor beta chains presented below share a single source sample, sequenced in a study of beta chain features in type 1 diabetes. Expressed TCRB transcripts were sequenced because the isolated RNA had all been reverse transcribed beforehand. Data came from immunoSEQ multiplex PCR; TCRdb stores just in-frame clones and leaves some out. The sample lists over 90,000 clones, approximately 30% occurring once. The study, taken as a whole, reports: Shortening of TCRB CDR3s, moderate but significant, appeared in all four CD4+ subsets of Type 1 diabetes patients.

No antigen has been identified for these receptors. Sequencing used central memory CD4+ T cells from blood. These receptors were collected from a woman younger than 30 with type 1 diabetes.

The chain has TRBV27 and TRBJ2-1; TRBD2 aligns across 8 bases. CDR3 size: 19 residues. CDR1 and CDR2 (germline): MNHEY, SMNVEV (reference sequence). The trim removed 1 base at V and 5 bases at J, leaving 16 bases unmatched. The CDR3 sequence is CASSLYAPALAEQHNEQFF. The CDR3 DNA follows: TGTGCCAGCAGTTTATATGCCCCAGCACTAGCGGAGCAACACAATGAGCAGTTCTTC.

The chain links TRBV9 to TRBJ2-1; 14 bases fit TRBD2. The V segment lost 0 bases and the J segment 12 bases; nucleotides outside the gene matches: 5. The CDR3 is 15 residues long. The germline gives CDR1 SGDLS, CDR2 YYNGEE. The CDR3 loop is CASSVGTSGRLGQFF. CDR3 nucleotides: TGTGCCAGCAGCGTAGGGACTAGCGGGAGGCTTGGGCAGTTCTTC.

The CDR3 protein is CASSVGQANYGYTF. CDR3 DNA: TGTGCCAGCAGCGTAGGGCAGGCTAACTATGGCTACACCTTC. The chain links TRBV9 to TRBJ1-2; no clear D gene. The CDR3 totals 14 residues. Trimming stripped 0 bases from V and 0 bases from J, with 6 bases between. CDR1 is SGDLS, CDR2 YYNGEE, per germline.

Only a few counts were recorded for this clone. The rearrangement links TRBV5-6 to TRBJ2-1; D unresolved. Germline V gene lookup returns CDR1 SGHDT and CDR2 YYEEEE. This CDR3 has 15 residues. Trimming cost V 2 bases and J 0 bases, with 9 bases left between them. This chain's CDR3 is CASSFEQSSYNEQFF. CDR3 nucleotide sequence: TGTGCCAGCAGCTTCGAACAGAGCTCCTACAATGAGCAGTTCTTC.

Here the CDR3 DNA reads TGTGCCAGCTCACCACCGACAGCCTTTGGGGAGACCCAGTACTTC. Amino acids: CASSPPTAFGETQYF. V is TRBV18 and J is TRBJ2-5, with D possibly TRBD1 on 5 matching bases. Deletions cut 0 bases from V and 5 bases from J, with 13 bases between. In germline, CDR1 is KGHSH, CDR2 LQKENI. The CDR3 has 15 amino acids.

The chain recombines TRBV19 with TRBJ1-2; D not resolved. CDR3 length: 17 amino acids. Germline V gives CDR1 LNHDA, CDR2 SQIVND (reference sequence). V was clipped by 8 bases and J by 8 bases, with 30 bases between them. Written as DNA, the CDR3 is TGTGCCAGTTTGGCAAACCACCGGGAGAGGCCCCTCCGCGGCTACACCTTC. Translating it yields CASLANHRERPLRGYTF.

This clone was picked up a small number of times. The rearrangement uses TRBV6-1 and TRBJ2-7, with D perhaps matching TRBD1 (6 bases). The CDR3 is 12 residues long. Germline V lookup: CDR1 MNHNS, CDR2 SASEGT. The V gene lost 11 bases and the J gene lost 3 bases, with 14 bases spanning the gap. CDR3 sequence: CASGQSNYEQYV. The DNA of the CDR3 is TGTGCCTCCGGACAGAGCAACTACGAGCAGTACGTC.

This clone has just a few counts. This chain connects TRBV14 to TRBJ2-1, with 15 nucleotides matching TRBD2. The junction had 9 bases not matched to a gene; V was cut back by 6 bases and J by 6 bases. Germline CDR1 reads SGHDN; CDR2 reads FVKESK. This CDR3 is 17 amino acids long. In nucleotides, the CDR3 is TGTGCCAGCAGTCGGACTAGCGGGAGGGCCTGGGGCAATGAGCAGTTCTTC. Translation gives CASSRTSGRAWGNEQFF. The full variable domain, its missing parts supplied by reference TRBV14 and TRBJ2-1, is EAGVTQFPSHSVIEKGQTVTLRCDPISGHDNLYWYRRVMGKEIKFLLHFVKESKQDESGMPNNRFLAERTGGTYSTLKVQPAELEDSGVYFCASSRTSGRAWGNEQFFGPGTRLTVL.

This clone has just a few counts. This sequence joins TRBV18 and TRBJ1-1; 9 nucleotides line up with TRBD1. The CDR3 is 15 amino acids. Trimming removed 6 bases from V and 5 bases from J; junction bases left unmatched: 10. The germline V gene encodes CDR1 KGHSH and CDR2 LQKENI. The CDR3 bases are TGTGCCAGCTCCCTTACGGGACAGGGTTTAACTGAAGCTTTCTTT. Amino acids: CASSLTGQGLTEAFF.